The 25 T cell receptor beta chains below were found in one sample sequenced in a study of blood T cells in healthy people across ages (dated by TCRdb to the mid-2010s). Library preparation was by 5' RACE. The sequencer was an Illumina HiSeq 2500. A second PCR of roughly 7 to 11 cycles was performed with a sample-barcoded 5' primer and a J-beta primer mix. The public reads were reprocessed in TCRdb via fastp at Q25 and MiXCR, keeping in-frame beta chains. A single entry per CDR3 protein holds the most common genes and DNA from its merged rows. For this sample there are 790,000 or so distinct CDR3 sequences; approximately 60% appear just once. The ten largest make up about 26% of the sample. Sequencing used blood. All receptors come from a man in his forties in good health.

This clonotype has just a few counts. J is TRBJ2-7 and V is TRBV29-1, with D perhaps being TRBD1 or TRBD2 (5 bases each). Germline assignment: CDR1 SQVTM and CDR2 ANQGSEA. The CDR3 consists of 12 residues. V dropped 4 bases and J dropped 3 bases, with 10 bases sitting between them. The CDR3 loop is CSVVGTDYEQYF. The CDR3 DNA is TGCAGCGTTGTAGGGACCGACTACGAGCAGTACTTC.

The chain combines TRBV7-8 with TRBJ2-3, with no clear D. Trimming removed 4 bases at V and 4 bases at J, with 21 bases between. The CDR3 has 17 residues. From germline, CDR1 is SGHVS and CDR2 FQNEAQ. CDR3 region: CASSSKALLSQADTQYF. CDR3 DNA: TGTGCCAGCAGCTCCAAGGCCCTACTCTCTCAAGCAGATACGCAGTATTTT.

J is TRBJ2-3 and V is TRBV20-1, with D hard to call. With 2 bases removed from V and 4 bases from J, the gap between germline ends came to 10 bases. Germline V gives CDR1 DFQATT, CDR2 SNEGSKA (reference sequence). The CDR3 is made up of 13 amino acids. The CDR3 is CSARPIGPDTQYF. CDR3 DNA: TGCAGTGCTAGACCTATAGGCCCAGATACGCAGTATTTT.

The rearrangement joins TRBV20-1 to TRBJ2-5; D ambiguous. The germline V and J ends were trimmed by 4 bases and 2 bases, with 5 bases remaining between them. CDR1 and CDR2 from the germline V gene are DFQATT and SNEGSKA (reference sequence). This CDR3 region has 11 residues. The CDR3 loop is CSATSQETQYF. CDR3 bases: TGCAGTGCTACCAGTCAAGAGACCCAGTACTTC.

This rearrangement joins TRBV27 to TRBJ1-5; D call uncertain. The germline V gene has CDR1 MNHEY and CDR2 SMNVEV (reference sequence). This CDR3 spans 13 amino acids. Trimming stripped 2 bases from V and 4 bases from J, with 6 bases between. The CDR3, as DNA: TGTGCCAGCAGTTTAGAGAGAAATCAGCCCCAGCATTTT. It codes for CASSLERNQPQHF.

The sample holds many counts of this clonotype. V gene TRBV3-1 combines with J gene TRBJ2-7, with 8 bases that match TRBD2. The CDR3 runs 15 residues. Trimming took 0 bases from V and 3 from J; bases not matched to a gene: 4. The germline V gene encodes CDR1 LGHDT and CDR2 YNNKEL (reference sequence). The CDR3 spells CASSQEASGFYEQYF. The CDR3 DNA sequence: TGTGCCAGCAGCCAAGAGGCTAGCGGGTTCTACGAGCAGTACTTC.

The chain joins TRBV10-3 to TRBJ2-7; 12 bases are shared with TRBD2. After removal of 10 bases from V and 3 bases from J, the junction contained 10 bases not matched to a gene. The CDR3 contains 15 residues. The germline V gene encodes CDR1 ENHRY and CDR2 SYGVKD. The CDR3 protein is CATQLLAGGGYEQYF. The CDR3 bases are TGTGCCACCCAACTTCTAGCGGGAGGGGGCTACGAGCAGTACTTC.

V usage is TRBV27 and J usage is TRBJ2-5; TRBD2 might be the D (6 bases). The length of the CDR3 is 16 residues. Germline CDR1 reads MNHEY; CDR2 reads SMNVEV (reference sequence). Trimming removed 1 base at V and 5 bases at J, with 17 bases between. CDR3: CASSLFARGGGETQYF. The CDR3, as DNA: TGTGCCAGCAGTTTATTTGCCCGGGGAGGAGGGGAGACCCAGTACTTC.

This clonotype was seen only a few times. The chain recombines TRBV5-5 with TRBJ2-7; D might be TRBD2 (5 bases). CDR1 and CDR2 from the germline V gene are SGHKS and YYEKEE (reference sequence). V gave up 5 bases and J gave up 3 bases, with 12 bases separating them. The CDR3 extends over 13 amino acids. The CDR3 region has the DNA TGTGCCAGCAGAGCGGCAGGAGACTACGAGCAGTACTTC. Protein: CASRAAGDYEQYF.

The rearrangement links TRBV7-2 to TRBJ1-6; D gene ambiguous. With 5 bases removed from V and 0 bases from J, the gap between germline ends came to 8 bases. There are 15 residues in the CDR3. The V gene's germline CDR1 is SGHTA and CDR2 FQGNSA. The CDR3 is CASSPSSSYNSPLHF. CDR3 bases: TGTGCCAGCAGCCCGTCCAGCTCCTATAATTCACCCCTCCACTTT.

The rearrangement links TRBV28 to TRBJ2-5; possibly TRBD2 for D (5 bases). Looked up from germline, CDR1 is MDHEN and CDR2 is SYDVKM. There are 13 residues in the CDR3. The V gene lost 6 bases and the J gene lost 3 bases, with 11 bases spanning the gap. This CDR3 is CASSREREETQYF. CDR3 coding DNA: TGTGCCAGCAGCCGCGAGAGGGAAGAGACCCAGTACTTC.

The J gene is TRBJ1-4, the V gene TRBV27; TRBD1 matches 9 bases. Germline V gene lookup returns CDR1 MNHEY and CDR2 SMNVEV (reference sequence). The CDR3 length is 18 residues. With 2 bases clipped from V and 0 bases from J, the junction kept 7 bases outside the gene matches. The CDR3: CASSLLGQGIATNEKLFF. The CDR3 nucleotides are TGTGCCAGCAGTTTACTAGGACAGGGGATTGCAACTAATGAAAAACTGTTTTTT. Based on the CDR3 plus reference TRBV27 and TRBJ1-4, the full variable domain is EAQVTQNPRYLITVTGKKLTVTCSQNMNHEYMSWYRQDPGLGLRQIYYSMNVEVTDKGDVPEGYKVSRKEKRNFPLILESPSPNQTSLYFCASSLLGQGIATNEKLFFGSGTQLSVL.

This clonotype turned up a few times. This chain uses TRBV20-1 with TRBJ2-1; 9 bases map to TRBD2. Trimming cost V 6 bases and J 6 bases; bases outside gene matches: 9. The CDR3 totals 14 residues. CDR1 DFQATT and CDR2 SNEGSKA come from the germline V gene (reference sequence). In nucleotides, the CDR3 is TGCAGTGCCCATAGGGGGACTAGCTTCAATGAGCAGTTCTTC. Translating it yields CSAHRGTSFNEQFF.

The DNA of the CDR3 is TGTGCCAGCAGTTACTCGGGCGGAGGGGAGTACTTC. Protein product: CASSYSGGGEYF. The chain is built from TRBV6-6 and TRBJ2-7; D may be TRBD2 (6 bases). Germline V gene lookup returns CDR1 MNHNY and CDR2 SVGAGI (reference sequence). V dropped 0 bases and J dropped 11 bases, with 11 bases sitting between them. This CDR3 has 12 residues.

The genes are TRBV28 and TRBJ1-1; D is possibly TRBD1 (6 bases). CDR1 is MDHEN, CDR2 SYDVKM, per germline. This CDR3 contains 14 residues. Trimming left V 4 bases short and J 1 base short, with 10 bases between. The CDR3 bases are TGTGCCAGCAGTTCAGGGGCCACGAACACTGAAGCTTTCTTT. Protein sequence: CASSSGATNTEAFF.

The chain has TRBV6-2 or TRBV6-3 and TRBJ1-2, with D perhaps matching TRBD1 (5 bases). The germline V gene has CDR1 MNHEY and CDR2 SVGEGT. This CDR3 is built from 12 residues. Trimming shortened V by 7 bases and J by 8 bases, and 14 bases separated the two germline ends. The DNA for the CDR3 is TGTGCCAGCAACCGGGACCAATGGGGCTACACCTTC. It specifies CASNRDQWGYTF.

V gene TRBV10-3 combines with J gene TRBJ2-1; no firm D call. The better agreement between TRBJ2-7 and the DNA end casts doubt on the J call. The CDR3 contains 14 residues. CDR1 and CDR2 (germline): ENHRY, SYGVKD. The CDR3 region is CAISEGDFNNEQYF. CDR3 coding DNA: TGTGCCATCAGTGAGGGAGACTTTAACAATGAGCAGTACTTC.

This clonotype was counted only a few times. V and J are TRBV7-3 and TRBJ2-3, with 7 bases lining up with TRBD2. J was trimmed by 2 bases and V by 2 bases; bases with no gene match: 1. This CDR3 contains 14 residues. The germline V gene has CDR1 SGHTA and CDR2 FQGTGA. The CDR3 sequence: CASSLGLDTDTQYF. The CDR3 DNA reads TGTGCCAGCAGCTTAGGACTAGACACAGATACGCAGTATTTT.

The CDR3 protein is CSARDGGERSPLHF. In DNA, the CDR3 is TGCAGTGCTAGAGATGGGGGGGAGCGTTCACCCCTCCACTTT. This chain connects TRBV20-1 to TRBJ1-6, with a tentative D call TRBD1 (5 bases). Germline CDR1 DFQATT, CDR2 SNEGSKA (reference sequence). The ends were cut back, 0 bases at V and 9 bases at J, with 12 bases in the middle. The CDR3 totals 14 residues.

This chain uses TRBV10-3 with TRBJ2-7, with 8 positions matching TRBD1. CDR1 and CDR2 from the germline V gene are ENHRY and SYGVKD. V gave up 9 bases and J gave up 3 bases; unmatched junction bases: 7. This CDR3 comprises 13 residues. For the CDR3, the DNA is TGTGCCATTAGTTTCGGACAGGGCTACGAGCAGTACTTC. This sequence encodes CAISFGQGYEQYF.

This clonotype was observed at least ten times. The chain combines TRBV5-1 with TRBJ1-4; possibly TRBD1 for D (5 bases). V shed 4 bases and J shed 0 bases, with 10 bases lying between them. This CDR3 is 15 amino acids long. The V gene's germline CDR1 is SGHRS and CDR2 YFSETQ. The CDR3 bases are TGCGCCAGCAGCGTGACAGACGCAACTAATGAAAAACTGTTTTTT. Translating gives CASSVTDATNEKLFF.

V usage is TRBV15 and J usage is TRBJ2-3; no clear D. Trimming took off 6 bases at V and 2 bases at J, with 6 bases between the two ends. The CDR3 contains 12 residues. The V gene's germline CDR1 is LNHNV and CDR2 YYDKDF (reference sequence). The CDR3 bases are TGTGCCACCAGTCAGGACACAGATACGCAGTATTTT. This codes for CATSQDTDTQYF.

The V call is TRBV7-3, the J call TRBJ1-1; D gene unclear. The CDR3 runs 15 residues. Trimming took off 0 bases at V and 1 base at J, with 9 bases between the two ends. The V gene's germline CDR1 is SGHTA and CDR2 FQGTGA. The CDR3 region is CASSLTRGWNTEAFF. DNA for the CDR3: TGTGCCAGCAGCTTAACGCGGGGTTGGAACACTGAAGCTTTCTTT.

The chain uses TRBV5-1 and TRBJ1-2; weak D call: TRBD1 (6 bases). Germline CDR1 is SGHRS and CDR2 is YFSETQ. V was shortened by 0 bases and J by 6 bases, with 15 bases between the two germline ends. The CDR3 contains 15 residues. The CDR3 is CASSLVSTGYHGYTF. The CDR3 DNA sequence: TGCGCCAGCAGCTTGGTCTCTACAGGGTACCATGGCTACACCTTC.

The chain carries TRBV24-1 and TRBJ2-1; a possible D gene is TRBD1 (7 bases). V gave up 0 bases and J gave up 9 bases, with 14 bases separating them. The germline CDR1 and CDR2 sequences are KGHDR and SFDVKD. The CDR3 runs 15 residues. The CDR3 nucleotides read TGTGCCACCAGTGATTTGGGCAGGGGGAGGAGTGAGCAGTTCTTC. It specifies CATSDLGRGRSEQFF.